This TCR beta chain appears in the sequencing data of a study of blood T cells in healthy people across ages. In this sample, this clonotype turned up many times. For the second PCR, which ran for 7 to 11 cycles, a sample-barcoded 5' primer and a J-beta primer mix were used. Researchers report that a template-switch adaptor with 12 random nucleotides tagged each cDNA molecule. TCRdb called the 5' RACE reads again in MiXCR, with one record for every CDR3 protein. Seen here are about 1 million distinct CDR3 sequences, more than 40% observed once, and the top ten hold 15% to 20%. Germline lookup yields CDR1 SGDLS and CDR2 YYNGEE. V shed 0 bases, J shed 4 bases, and the junction held 7 bases outside the gene matches. The CDR3 runs 16 residues.

This TCR was sampled from an older woman in good health. The chain joins TRBV9 to TRBJ2-1; 7 bases match TRBD1. The sample was blood. The CDR3 nucleotides are TGTGCCAGCAGCGTAGCGTACAGGGGAGTATACAATGAGCAGTTCTTC. As protein: CASSVAYRGVYNEQFF.